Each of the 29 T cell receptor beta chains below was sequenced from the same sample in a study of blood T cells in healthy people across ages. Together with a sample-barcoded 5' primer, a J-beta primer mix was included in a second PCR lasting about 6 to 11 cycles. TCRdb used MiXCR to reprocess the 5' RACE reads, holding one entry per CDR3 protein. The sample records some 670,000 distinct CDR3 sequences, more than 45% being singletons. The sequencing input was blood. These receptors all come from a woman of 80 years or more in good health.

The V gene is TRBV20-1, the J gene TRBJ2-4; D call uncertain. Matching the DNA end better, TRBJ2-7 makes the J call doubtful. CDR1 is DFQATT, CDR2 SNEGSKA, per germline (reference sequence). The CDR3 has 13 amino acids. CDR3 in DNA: TGCAGTGCTAGGACTTCCAACTCCTACGAGCAGTACTTC. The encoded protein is CSARTSNSYEQYF.

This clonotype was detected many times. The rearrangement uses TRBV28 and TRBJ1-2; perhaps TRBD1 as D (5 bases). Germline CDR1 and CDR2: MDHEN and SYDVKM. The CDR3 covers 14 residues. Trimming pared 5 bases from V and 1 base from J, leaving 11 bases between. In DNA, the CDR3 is TGTGCCAGCAGTCGAGGAGGGGTTAACTATGGCTACACCTTC. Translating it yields CASSRGGVNYGYTF.

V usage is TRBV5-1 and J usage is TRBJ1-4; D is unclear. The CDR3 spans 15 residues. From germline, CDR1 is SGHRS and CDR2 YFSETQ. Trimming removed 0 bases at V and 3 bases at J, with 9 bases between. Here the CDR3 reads CASSLDAASNEKLFF. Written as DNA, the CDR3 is TGCGCCAGCAGCTTGGATGCAGCCTCTAATGAAAAACTGTTTTTT.

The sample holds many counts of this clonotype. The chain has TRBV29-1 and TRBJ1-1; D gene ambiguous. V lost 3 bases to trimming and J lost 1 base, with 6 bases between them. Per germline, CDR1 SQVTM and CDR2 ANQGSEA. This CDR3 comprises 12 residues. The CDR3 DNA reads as TGCAGCGTTGATACCGCGAACACTGAAGCTTTCTTT. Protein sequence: CSVDTANTEAFF.

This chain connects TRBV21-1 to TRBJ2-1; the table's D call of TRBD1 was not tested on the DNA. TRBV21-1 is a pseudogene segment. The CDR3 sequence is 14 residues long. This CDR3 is CAIVGGIFIDEQFF. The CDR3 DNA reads TGTGCCATCGTCGGGGGGATCTTTATCGATGAGCAGTTCTTC.

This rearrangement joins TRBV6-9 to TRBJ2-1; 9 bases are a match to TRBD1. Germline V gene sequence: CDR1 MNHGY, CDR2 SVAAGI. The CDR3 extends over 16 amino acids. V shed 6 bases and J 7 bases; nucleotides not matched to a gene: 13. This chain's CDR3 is CASRLARDRELNEQFF. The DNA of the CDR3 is TGTGCCAGCAGGCTCGCACGGGACAGGGAATTGAATGAGCAGTTCTTC.

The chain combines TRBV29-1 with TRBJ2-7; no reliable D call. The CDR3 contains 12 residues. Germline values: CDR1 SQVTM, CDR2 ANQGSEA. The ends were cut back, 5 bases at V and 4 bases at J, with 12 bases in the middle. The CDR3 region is CSVRVSDYEQYF. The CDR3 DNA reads TGCAGCGTTAGGGTCAGCGATTACGAGCAGTACTTC.

The CDR3 loop is CASSVVQGADTQYF. CDR3 DNA: TGCGCCAGCAGCGTGGTGCAGGGTGCAGATACGCAGTATTTT. The rearrangement joins TRBV5-1 to TRBJ2-3, with a tentative D call TRBD1 (5 bases). This CDR3 contains 14 residues. Trimming removed 4 bases from V and 4 bases from J, with 13 bases in between. Germline V gene sequence: CDR1 SGHRS, CDR2 YFSETQ.

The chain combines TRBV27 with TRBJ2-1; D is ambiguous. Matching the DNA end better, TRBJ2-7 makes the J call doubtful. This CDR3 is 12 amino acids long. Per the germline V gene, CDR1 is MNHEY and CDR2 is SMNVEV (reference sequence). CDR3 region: CASSPRANEQYF. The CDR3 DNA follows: TGTGCCAGCAGCCCCCGGGCCAATGAGCAGTACTTC.

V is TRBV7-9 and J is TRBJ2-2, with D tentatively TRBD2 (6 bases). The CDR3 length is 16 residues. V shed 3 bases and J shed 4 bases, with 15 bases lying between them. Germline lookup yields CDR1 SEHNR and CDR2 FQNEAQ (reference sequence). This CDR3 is CASSFIAAVGTGELFF. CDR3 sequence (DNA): TGTGCCAGCAGCTTCATAGCGGCGGTAGGCACCGGGGAGCTGTTTTTT. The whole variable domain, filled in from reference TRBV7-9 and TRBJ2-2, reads DTGVSQNPRHKITKRGQNVTFRCDPISEHNRLYWYRQTLGQGPEFLTYFQNEAQLEKSRLLSDRFSAERPKGSFSTLEIQRTEQGDSAMYLCASSFIAAVGTGELFFGEGSRLTVL.

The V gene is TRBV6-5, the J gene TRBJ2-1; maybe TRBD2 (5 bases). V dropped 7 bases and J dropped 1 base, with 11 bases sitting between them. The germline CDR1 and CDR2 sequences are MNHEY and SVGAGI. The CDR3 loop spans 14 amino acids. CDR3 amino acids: CASTTPGSYNEQFF. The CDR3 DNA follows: TGTGCCAGCACCACGCCGGGGTCCTACAATGAGCAGTTCTTC.

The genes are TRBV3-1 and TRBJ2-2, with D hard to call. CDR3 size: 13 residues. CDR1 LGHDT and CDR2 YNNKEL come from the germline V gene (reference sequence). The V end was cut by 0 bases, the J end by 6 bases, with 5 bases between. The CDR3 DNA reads TGTGCCAGCAGCCAAGATACCGCCGGGGAGCTGTTTTTT. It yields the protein CASSQDTAGELFF.

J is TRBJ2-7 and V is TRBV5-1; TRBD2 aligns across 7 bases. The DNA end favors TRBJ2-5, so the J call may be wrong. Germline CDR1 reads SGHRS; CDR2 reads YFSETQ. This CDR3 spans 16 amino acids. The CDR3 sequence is CASSLVSGKNKETQYF. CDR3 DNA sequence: TGCGCCAGCAGCTTGGTCAGCGGGAAGAATAAAGAGACCCAGTACTTC.

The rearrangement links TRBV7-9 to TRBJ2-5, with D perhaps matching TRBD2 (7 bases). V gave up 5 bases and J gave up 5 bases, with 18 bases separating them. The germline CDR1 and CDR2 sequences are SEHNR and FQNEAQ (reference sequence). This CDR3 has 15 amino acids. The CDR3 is CASSPRGGPSETQYF. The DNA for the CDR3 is TGTGCCAGCAGCCCAAGGGGGGGACCTTCGGAGACCCAGTACTTC.

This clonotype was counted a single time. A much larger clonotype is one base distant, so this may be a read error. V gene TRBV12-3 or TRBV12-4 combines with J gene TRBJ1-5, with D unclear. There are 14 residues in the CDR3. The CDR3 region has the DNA TGTGCCGGCAGTCTCCAAGGGCCCAATCAGCCCCAGCATTTT. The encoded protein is CAGSLQGPNQPQHF.

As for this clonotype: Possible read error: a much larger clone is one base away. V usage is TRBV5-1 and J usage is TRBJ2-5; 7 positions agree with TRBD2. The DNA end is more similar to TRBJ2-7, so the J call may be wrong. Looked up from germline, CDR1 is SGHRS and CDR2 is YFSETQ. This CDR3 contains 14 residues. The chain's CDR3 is CASSTGTISPEQYF. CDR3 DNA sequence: TGCGCCAGCAGCACCGGGACTATATCCCCCGAGCAGTACTTC.

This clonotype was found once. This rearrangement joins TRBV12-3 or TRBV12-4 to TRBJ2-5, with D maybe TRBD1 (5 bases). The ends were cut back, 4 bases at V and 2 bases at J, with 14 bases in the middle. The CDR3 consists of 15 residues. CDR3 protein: CASSYQGKSQETQYF. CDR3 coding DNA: TGTGCCAGCAGTTACCAGGGAAAATCTCAAGAGACCCAGTACTTC.

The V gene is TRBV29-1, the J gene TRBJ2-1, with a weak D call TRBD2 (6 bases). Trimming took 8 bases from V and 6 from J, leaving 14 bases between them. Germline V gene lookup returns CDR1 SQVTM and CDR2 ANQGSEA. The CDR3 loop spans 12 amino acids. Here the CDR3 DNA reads TGCAGCTCGGGACTTGGAGGCAATGAGCAGTTCTTC. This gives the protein CSSGLGGNEQFF.

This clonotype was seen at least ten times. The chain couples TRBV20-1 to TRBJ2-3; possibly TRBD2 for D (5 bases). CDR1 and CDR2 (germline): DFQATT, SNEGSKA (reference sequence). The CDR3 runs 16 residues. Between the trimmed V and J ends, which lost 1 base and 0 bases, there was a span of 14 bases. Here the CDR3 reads CSARVWMSGSTDTQYF. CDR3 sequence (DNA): TGCAGTGCTAGAGTGTGGATGTCGGGGAGCACAGATACGCAGTATTTT.

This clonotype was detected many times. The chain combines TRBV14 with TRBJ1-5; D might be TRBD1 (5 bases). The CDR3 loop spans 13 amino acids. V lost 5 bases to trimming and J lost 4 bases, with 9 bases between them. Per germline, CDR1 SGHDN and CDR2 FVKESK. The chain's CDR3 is CASSANRNQPQHF. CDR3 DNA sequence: TGTGCCAGCAGCGCCAACAGGAATCAGCCCCAGCATTTT.

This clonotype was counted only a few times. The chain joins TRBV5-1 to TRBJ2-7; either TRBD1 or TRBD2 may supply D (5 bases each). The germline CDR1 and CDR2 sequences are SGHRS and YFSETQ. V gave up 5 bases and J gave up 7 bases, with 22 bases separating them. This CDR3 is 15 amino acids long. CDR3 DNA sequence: TGCGCCAGCAGGGTTCCGGGACGGACCTACAATGAGCAGTACTTC. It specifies CASRVPGRTYNEQYF.

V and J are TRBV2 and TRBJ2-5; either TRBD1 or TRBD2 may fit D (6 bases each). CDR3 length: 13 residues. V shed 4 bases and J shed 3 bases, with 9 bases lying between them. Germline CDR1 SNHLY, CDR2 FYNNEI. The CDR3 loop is CASSAGAEETQYF. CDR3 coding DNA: TGTGCCAGCAGTGCGGGGGCCGAAGAGACCCAGTACTTC.

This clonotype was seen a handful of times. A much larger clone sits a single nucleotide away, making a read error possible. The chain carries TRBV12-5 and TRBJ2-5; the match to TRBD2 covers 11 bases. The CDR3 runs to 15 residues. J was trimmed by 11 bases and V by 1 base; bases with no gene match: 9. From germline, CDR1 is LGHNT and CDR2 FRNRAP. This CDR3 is CASGLGLAGLNEQYF. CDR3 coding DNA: TGTGCTAGTGGTTTGGGACTAGCGGGGTTAAATGAGCAGTACTTC. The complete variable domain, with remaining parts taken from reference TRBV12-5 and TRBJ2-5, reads DARVTQTPRHKVTEMGQEVTMRCQPILGHNTVFWYRQTMMQGLELLAYFRNRAPLDDSGMPKDRFSAEMPDATLATLKIQPSEPRDSAVYFCASGLGLAGLNEQYFGPGTRLLVL.

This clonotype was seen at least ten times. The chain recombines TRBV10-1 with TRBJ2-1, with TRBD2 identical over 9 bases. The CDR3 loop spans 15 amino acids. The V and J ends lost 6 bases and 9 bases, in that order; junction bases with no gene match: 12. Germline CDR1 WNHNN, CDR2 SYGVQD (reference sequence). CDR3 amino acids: CASSRTSGLWREQFF. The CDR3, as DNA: TGCGCCAGCAGCCGAACTAGCGGGCTTTGGCGTGAGCAGTTCTTC.

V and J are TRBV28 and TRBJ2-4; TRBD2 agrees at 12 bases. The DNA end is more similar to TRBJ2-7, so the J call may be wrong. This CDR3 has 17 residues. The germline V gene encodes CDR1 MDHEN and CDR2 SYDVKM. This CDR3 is CASSSPQTSGGAYEQYF. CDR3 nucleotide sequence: TGTGCCAGCAGTTCTCCCCAGACTAGCGGGGGAGCCTACGAGCAGTACTTC.

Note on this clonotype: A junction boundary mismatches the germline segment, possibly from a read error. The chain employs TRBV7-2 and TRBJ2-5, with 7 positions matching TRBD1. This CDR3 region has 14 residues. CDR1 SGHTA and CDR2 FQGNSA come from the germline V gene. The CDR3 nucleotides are TGTGCCAACAGCTGGACAGGTAGAGAAGAGACCCAGTACTTC. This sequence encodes CANSWTGREETQYF.

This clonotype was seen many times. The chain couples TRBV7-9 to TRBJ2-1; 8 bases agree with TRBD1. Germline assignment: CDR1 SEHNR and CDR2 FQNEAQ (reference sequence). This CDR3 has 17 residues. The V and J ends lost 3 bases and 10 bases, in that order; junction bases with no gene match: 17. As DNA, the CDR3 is TGTGCCAGCAGCTTCGGAGCCGGGACAGGATCCGTCTCCGAGCAGTTCTTC. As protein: CASSFGAGTGSVSEQFF.

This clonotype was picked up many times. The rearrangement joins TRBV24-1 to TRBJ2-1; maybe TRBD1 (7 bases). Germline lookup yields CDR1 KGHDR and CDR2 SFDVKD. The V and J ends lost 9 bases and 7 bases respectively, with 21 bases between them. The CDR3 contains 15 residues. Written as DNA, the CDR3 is TGTGCCACCGGTGTCAGGGGGGCCCTTGTTAATGAGCAGTTCTTC. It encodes CATGVRGALVNEQFF.

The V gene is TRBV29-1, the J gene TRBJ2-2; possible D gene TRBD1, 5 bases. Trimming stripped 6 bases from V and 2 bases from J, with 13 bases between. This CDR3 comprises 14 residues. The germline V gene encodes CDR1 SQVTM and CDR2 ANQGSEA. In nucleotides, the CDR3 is TGCAGCGTGAAACTGACAGCTAACACCGGGGAGCTGTTTTTT. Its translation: CSVKLTANTGELFF.